One and the same sample provided the 28 T cell receptor beta chains below, sequenced in a study of blood T cell repertoires in COVID-19. The method was immunoSEQ multiplex PCR; TCRdb's version includes in-frame clones alone and lacks a portion of them. The sample has 93,000 or so clones; 70% to 90% are singletons. The sequenced sample consisted of peripheral blood. The receptors here all came from a man aged 50 to 59 in a cohort sampled during active COVID-19.

This clone was detected once. The V gene is TRBV7-6, the J gene TRBJ2-7, with 8 bases lining up with TRBD1. The CDR3 length is 14 residues. Unmatched junction bases numbered 3, after V lost 2 bases and J lost 3 bases. The V gene's germline CDR1 is SGHVS and CDR2 FNYEAQ. CDR3 sequence reads: CASSLRQGIYEQYF. CDR3 coding DNA: TGTGCCAGCAGCTTAAGACAGGGGATCTACGAGCAGTACTTC.

In DNA form, the CDR3 reads TGTGCCAGCAGCGGTCGACAGAGCAATCAGCCCCAGCATTTT. The encoded protein is CASSGRQSNQPQHF. V and J are TRBV9 and TRBJ1-5; D possibly corresponds to TRBD1 (5 bases). CDR1 and CDR2 from the germline V gene are SGDLS and YYNGEE. V lost 3 bases, J lost 1 base, and 8 bases lay in between. This CDR3 is built from 14 residues.

V usage is TRBV4-3 and J usage is TRBJ2-1; D perhaps matches TRBD1 (6 bases). The CDR3 sequence is 14 residues long. Germline V gene data show CDR1 as LGHNA and CDR2 as YSLEER. The V end lost 0 bases, the J end lost 7 bases, and 10 bases lay between the germline ends. This chain's CDR3 is CASSQEVRGNEQFF. CDR3 DNA sequence: TGCGCCAGCAGCCAAGAAGTTAGGGGGAATGAGCAGTTCTTC.

V is TRBV6-6 and J is TRBJ1-3; D uncertain. The CDR3 covers 12 residues. Trimming shortened V by 6 bases and J by 4 bases, and 7 bases separated the two germline ends. The V gene's germline CDR1 is MNHNY and CDR2 SVGAGI (reference sequence). CDR3 nucleotide sequence: TGTGCCAGCAGGTCCGGGGGAAACACCATATATTTT. It yields the protein CASRSGGNTIYF.

This clone appeared a few times. V usage is TRBV7-9 and J usage is TRBJ2-2; weak D call: TRBD1 (5 bases). CDR3 length equals 14 residues. The V end was cut by 5 bases, the J end by 6 bases, with 13 bases between. The germline gives CDR1 SEHNR, CDR2 FQNEAQ (reference sequence). CDR3 DNA: TGTGCCAGCAGCCCGGTCGCAGGGCCCGGGGAGCTGTTTTTT. Protein sequence: CASSPVAGPGELFF.

The chain couples TRBV21-1 to TRBJ2-3; the D segment call TRBD2 is taken from the table without a DNA check. TRBV21-1 is classified as a pseudogene. This CDR3 has 17 amino acids. CDR3 residues: CASSQHLLAGERDTQYF. In DNA form, the CDR3 reads TGTGCCAGCAGCCAACACCTACTAGCGGGGGAAAGAGATACGCAGTATTTT.

The rearrangement links TRBV19 to TRBJ2-5, with a possible D match to TRBD2 (5 bases). V was pared by 3 bases and J by 5 bases, with 13 bases between. Germline CDR1 is LNHDA and CDR2 is SQIVND (reference sequence). The CDR3 totals 14 residues. The CDR3 sequence: CASSIEGFGETQYF. The CDR3 bases are TGTGCCAGTAGTATCGAGGGATTTGGGGAGACCCAGTACTTC. The entire variable domain, with the rest obtained from reference TRBV19 and TRBJ2-5, is as follows: DGGITQSPKYLFRKEGQNVTLSCEQNLNHDAMYWYRQDPGQGLRLIYYSQIVNDFQKGDIAEGYSVSREKKESFPLTVTSAQKNPTAFYLCASSIEGFGETQYFGPGTRLLVL.

The chain is built from TRBV14 and TRBJ1-4; D is undetermined. The V gene lost 0 bases and the J gene lost 8 bases, with 13 bases spanning the gap. The CDR3 covers 15 residues. Germline V gene lookup returns CDR1 SGHDN and CDR2 FVKESK. The DNA of the CDR3 is TGTGCCAGCAGCCAAGAGACACGTACCATCGAAAAACTGTTTTTT. Its translation: CASSQETRTIEKLFF.

V usage is TRBV5-1 and J usage is TRBJ1-4; TRBD1 aligns across 10 bases. CDR1 is SGHRS and CDR2 is YFSETQ in the germline V gene. The ends lost 0 bases at V and 8 bases at J; junction bases unmatched: 7. The CDR3 extends over 16 amino acids. The CDR3 is CASSLGGQGRMEKLFF. CDR3 coding DNA: TGCGCCAGCAGCTTGGGGGGACAGGGGCGAATGGAAAAACTGTTTTTT.

As for this clone: The sample has other DNA sequences that encode this CDR3 too. The chain joins TRBV12-3 or TRBV12-4 to TRBJ2-2; D gene uncertain. Trimming cost V 5 bases and J 4 bases, with 8 bases left between them. The CDR3 has 13 amino acids. CDR3 in amino acids: CASSRSLTGELFF. CDR3 nucleotide sequence: TGTGCCAGCAGTCGGTCCCTCACCGGGGAGCTGTTTTTT.

The rearrangement links TRBV2 to TRBJ1-1; D not resolved. This CDR3 comprises 13 residues. Germline V gene lookup returns CDR1 SNHLY and CDR2 FYNNEI. Deletions cut 6 bases from V and 1 base from J, with 9 bases between. The CDR3: CASSAQTNTEAFF. The CDR3 nucleotides read TGTGCCAGCAGCGCACAAACGAACACTGAAGCTTTCTTT. Combining the CDR3 with reference TRBV2 and TRBJ1-1 gives the whole variable domain EPEVTQTPSHQVTQMGQEVILRCVPISNHLYFYWYRQILGQKVEFLVSFYNNEISEKSEIFDDQFSVERPDGSNFTLKIRSTKLEDSAMYFCASSAQTNTEAFFGQGTRLTVV.

This chain links TRBV13 with TRBJ2-3; 8 bases are shared with TRBD1. In germline, CDR1 is PRHDT, CDR2 FYEKMQ (reference sequence). This CDR3 contains 16 residues. V lost 5 bases, J lost 0 bases, and 7 bases stayed unmatched. The CDR3 here is CASSPTGTGSTDTQYF. CDR3 DNA sequence: TGTGCCAGCAGCCCGACCGGGACAGGTAGCACAGATACGCAGTATTTT.

The CDR3, as DNA: TGCGCCAGCAGCCCAGACAGGTTTCCTTCCTACGAGCAGTACGTC. It encodes CASSPDRFPSYEQYV. This chain joins TRBV5-1 and TRBJ2-7, with a possible D match to TRBD1 (6 bases). Germline CDR1 and CDR2: SGHRS and YFSETQ. This CDR3 is built from 15 residues. V was cut by 4 bases and J by 1 base, with 15 bases left in between.

The chain carries TRBV9 and TRBJ2-5; D possibly corresponds to TRBD2 (6 bases). The CDR3 spans 15 residues. Between the trimmed V and J ends, which lost 2 bases and 5 bases, there was a span of 16 bases. From germline, CDR1 is SGDLS and CDR2 YYNGEE. In DNA, the CDR3 is TGTGCCAGCAGCGTCTACGGGGGAGAGGTGGAGACCCAGTACTTC. As protein: CASSVYGGEVETQYF.

The gene calls are TRBV3-1 (or the pseudogene TRBV3-2) and TRBJ2-5; D possibly corresponds to TRBD1 (6 bases). Trimming took off 3 bases at V and 1 base at J, with 6 bases between the two ends. Germline lookup yields CDR1 LGHDT and CDR2 YNNKEL (reference sequence). The CDR3 covers 13 residues. The CDR3: CASSHRGQETQYF. The CDR3 DNA reads as TGTGCCAGCAGCCACAGGGGCCAAGAGACCCAGTACTTC.

This clone appeared once. In the same sample, other DNA sequences code for this CDR3. The chain joins TRBV4-3 to TRBJ2-7, with TRBD1 matching 9 bases. This CDR3 spans 15 amino acids. Looked up from germline, CDR1 is LGHNA and CDR2 is YSLEER. The V segment lost 1 base and the J segment 1 base; nucleotides outside the gene matches: 2. The CDR3: CASSQGQGGSYEQYF. CDR3 sequence (DNA): TGCGCCAGCAGCCAAGGACAGGGGGGATCCTACGAGCAGTACTTC.

The chain has TRBV3-1 (or the pseudogene TRBV3-2) and TRBJ2-7; 7 nucleotides align to TRBD2. The CDR3 is made up of 15 amino acids. V dropped 3 bases and J dropped 5; count of bases not matched to a gene: 10. Germline V CDR1 and CDR2: LGHDT, YNNKEL (reference sequence). Written as DNA, the CDR3 is TGTGCCAGCAGCCAGGGGAGGGGCCCTAGGGACGAGCAGTACGTC. Its protein is CASSQGRGPRDEQYV.

V gene TRBV3-1 (or the pseudogene TRBV3-2) combines with J gene TRBJ1-1, with D unclear. CDR3 length equals 14 residues. Germline lookup yields CDR1 LGHDT and CDR2 YNNKEL (reference sequence). Trimming took off 4 bases at V and 1 base at J, with 10 bases between the two ends. The CDR3 sequence is CASSRGLTNTEAFF. The CDR3 nucleotides are TGTGCCAGCAGCCGTGGACTGACGAACACTGAAGCTTTCTTT.

This rearrangement joins TRBV24-1 to TRBJ1-4; D gene ambiguous. Trimming stripped 3 bases from V and 7 bases from J, with 14 bases between. CDR3 length equals 15 residues. Looked up from germline, CDR1 is KGHDR and CDR2 is SFDVKD. CDR3 amino acids: CATSDSRGSGEKLFF. In DNA, the CDR3 is TGTGCCACCAGTGATAGTCGGGGTAGCGGTGAAAAACTGTTTTTT.

The gene calls are TRBV6-5 and TRBJ1-4, with D possibly matching TRBD1 (5 bases). From germline, CDR1 is MNHEY and CDR2 SVGAGI. V gave up 10 bases and J gave up 6 bases, with 18 bases separating them. The CDR3 totals 14 residues. The CDR3 is CATKGRISYEKLFF. The CDR3 coding sequence is TGTGCCACCAAGGGGCGAATTTCATATGAAAAACTGTTTTTT.

This chain uses TRBV12-5 with TRBJ2-1; the D is unclear. Germline V gene data show CDR1 as LGHNT and CDR2 as FRNRAP. With 5 bases removed from V and 4 bases from J, the gap between germline ends came to 21 bases. The CDR3 runs 17 residues. For the CDR3, the DNA is TGTGCTAGTGGTCCGTCTAGATCCAACGCCTATTACAATGAGCAGTTCTTC. It translates to CASGPSRSNAYYNEQFF.

The chain uses TRBV5-1 and TRBJ1-1; 10 bases are a match to TRBD1. There are 14 residues in the CDR3. J was trimmed by 5 bases and V by 4 bases; bases with no gene match: 5. Germline-derived CDR1 and CDR2 are SGHRS and YFSETQ. CDR3 protein: CASSTGTGETEAFF. The CDR3 DNA reads TGCGCCAGCAGCACCGGGACAGGGGAGACTGAAGCTTTCTTT.

The rearrangement joins TRBV21-1 to TRBJ2-5; the table names TRBD2, a call not compared with the DNA. TRBV21-1 is a pseudogene. The CDR3 totals 16 residues. The CDR3 sequence is CASSKGASGGQETQYF. In DNA, the CDR3 is TGTGCCAGCAGCAAAGGGGCTAGCGGGGGCCAAGAGACCCAGTACTTC.

The V and J genes are TRBV6-1 and TRBJ2-2, with D possibly TRBD2 on 6 matching bases. There are 15 residues in the CDR3. Per germline, CDR1 MNHNS and CDR2 SASEGT. The V end lost 0 bases, the J end lost 3 bases, and 8 bases lay between the germline ends. The chain's CDR3 is CASSEAGGDTGELFF. Here the CDR3 DNA reads TGTGCCAGCAGTGAAGCGGGCGGGGACACCGGGGAGCTGTTTTTT.

The chain combines TRBV19 with TRBJ2-5; 7 bases line up with TRBD2. V shed 3 bases and J 3 bases; nucleotides not matched to a gene: 13. Germline lookup yields CDR1 LNHDA and CDR2 SQIVND (reference sequence). This CDR3 is 17 amino acids long. The CDR3 bases are TGTGCCAGTAGTATGAACTCCCCGGGGGGTTTTAAAGAGACCCAGTACTTC. Its translation is CASSMNSPGGFKETQYF.

This chain joins TRBV28 and TRBJ2-1; possibly TRBD1 for D (6 bases). Per germline, CDR1 MDHEN and CDR2 SYDVKM. The CDR3 consists of 12 residues. Between the trimmed V and J ends, which lost 8 bases and 11 bases, there was a span of 16 bases. CDR3 sequence (DNA): TGTGCCAGCTGGGCCCAGCAGGGGAAGCAGTTCTTC. Translated, it gives CASWAQQGKQFF.

Details on this clone: Sequence at one end of the junction differs from germline and may be a read error. The V and J genes are TRBV5-1 and TRBJ2-5, with 10 bases matching TRBD2. The CDR3 extends over 16 amino acids. Germline assignment: CDR1 SGHRS and CDR2 YFSETQ. CDR3 amino acids: CASSLDSSGGFSTQYF. The CDR3 DNA reads TGCGCCAGCAGTTTGGACTCTAGCGGGGGTTTTTCAACCCAGTACTTC.

The gene calls are TRBV7-3 and TRBJ1-1; D gene unclear. V shed 0 bases and J shed 1 base, with 6 bases lying between them. The CDR3 has 14 residues. Germline CDR1 SGHTA, CDR2 FQGTGA. The CDR3 sequence: CASSLTGRNTEAFF. As DNA, the CDR3 is TGTGCCAGCAGCTTAACTGGCAGGAACACTGAAGCTTTCTTT. Using reference TRBV7-3 and TRBJ1-1 for the parts outside the CDR3, the full variable domain is GAGVSQTPSNKVTEKGKYVELRCDPISGHTALYWYRQSLGQGPEFLIYFQGTGAADDSGLPNDRFFAVRPEGSVSTLKIQRTERGDSAVYLCASSLTGRNTEAFFGQGTRLTVV.